The present TCR beta chain was sequenced within a study of type 1 regulatory T cells. About the study: T-allo10 is an in vitro-generated, Tr1-enriched CD4 T cell product specific for alloantigen.

T-allo10 cells from the graft donor were described as anergic, host-alloantigen-specific, and alloantigen-specific suppressors. TCRdb fed the reads into MiXCR, producing one record per CDR3 protein. The sample carries about 5,800 distinct CDR3 sequences, 27% recorded once. This clonotype was counted ten times or more. Its antigen is unidentified. The junction departs from the called germline gene at one end, perhaps through a read error. Per germline, CDR1 MNHEY and CDR2 SMNVEV (reference sequence). CDR3 length: 14 amino acids. The TCR originated in a human donor in good health. This chain uses TRBV27 with TRBJ1-2, with TRBD1 matching 7 bases. Sequencing was performed on cultured T cells, either the whole culture or a sorted T cell fraction (not recorded which). Subset: Tr1-enriched cell product generated in vitro against host alloantigens. DNA for the CDR3: TGTGCCAGCAGCTTAAAGGGGGCGAACTCTGGCTACACCTTC. It translates to CASSLKGANSGYTF.